These T cell receptor beta chains were read from a single sample in a study of CD8 T cells in Susac syndrome. TCRdb recomputed calls from the immunoSEQ multiplex PCR reads with MiXCR, one row per CDR3 protein. The repertoire holds approximately 220,000 distinct CDR3 sequences, with 92% as singletons. The sequenced material came from CD8+ T cells from PBMCs. The receptor source for this set is a human donor with multiple sclerosis. Each CDR3 is given with its conserved first and last residue. The order of the fields is J gene, clone size, V gene, D gene, CDR3 protein, CDR3 DNA. A D gene is named only where the DNA matches it firmly. Clone size is stated in some rows and not others, as once, few, many or a class when expanded.

j_gene: TRBJ2-2
abundance: -
v_gene: TRBV6-1
d_gene: TRBD1
CDR3aa: CASSETGDTGELFF
CDR3nt: TGTGCCAGCAGTGAAACAGGGGACACCGGGGAGCTGTTTTTT

j_gene: TRBJ1-4
abundance: -
v_gene: TRBV7-9
d_gene: TRBD1
CDR3aa: CASRPTGTGTTNEKLFF
CDR3nt: TGTGCCAGCAGACCGACAGGGACCGGTACCACTAATGAAAAACTGTTTTTT

j_gene: TRBJ2-4
abundance: -
v_gene: TRBV20-1
d_gene: TRBD2
CDR3aa: CSARGLAGDRNLNIQYF
CDR3nt: TGCAGCGCCCGCGGACTAGCGGGAGATAGAAACTTGAACATTCAGTACTTC

j_gene: TRBJ1-2
abundance: -
v_gene: TRBV19
d_gene: -
CDR3aa: CASETLDHSNGYTF
CDR3nt: TGTGCCAGTGAAACTCTTGACCATTCTAATGGCTACACCTTC

j_gene: TRBJ1-2
abundance: -
v_gene: TRBV9
d_gene: TRBD1
CDR3aa: CASSVVPDRGRIYGYTF
CDR3nt: TGTGCCAGCAGCGTAGTACCGGACAGGGGGCGAATCTATGGCTACACCTTC

j_gene: TRBJ2-2
abundance: -
v_gene: TRBV4-2
d_gene: -
CDR3aa: CASSPIPTNTGELFF
CDR3nt: TGTGCCAGCAGCCCCATTCCCACCAACACCGGGGAGCTGTTTTTT

j_gene: TRBJ1-1
abundance: -
v_gene: TRBV6-1
d_gene: -
CDR3aa: CASTSPTGGPEAFF
CDR3nt: TGTGCCAGCACCTCCCCTACGGGGGGTCCCGAGGCTTTCTTT

j_gene: TRBJ2-2
abundance: -
v_gene: TRBV7-9
d_gene: -
CDR3aa: CASSSGQNANTGELFF
CDR3nt: TGTGCCAGCAGCTCAGGACAGAACGCGAACACCGGGGAGCTGTTTTTT

j_gene: TRBJ2-5
abundance: few
v_gene: TRBV7-9
d_gene: -
CDR3aa: CASSLAEWGAWDQETQYF
CDR3nt: TGTGCCAGCAGCTTGGCAGAATGGGGAGCTTGGGACCAAGAGACCCAGTACTTC

j_gene: TRBJ2-3
abundance: -
v_gene: TRBV29-1
d_gene: -
CDR3aa: CSALFSLGAPDTQYF
CDR3nt: TGCAGCGCCCTCTTCTCGCTAGGAGCACCGGATACGCAGTATTTT

j_gene: TRBJ2-7
abundance: -
v_gene: TRBV5-6
d_gene: -
CDR3aa: CASTPERGPYEQYF
CDR3nt: TGTGCCAGCACCCCCGAGAGGGGCCCCTACGAGCAGTACTTC

j_gene: TRBJ2-5
abundance: -
v_gene: TRBV5-6
d_gene: TRBD2
CDR3aa: CASKTSGAWETQYF
CDR3nt: TGTGCCAGCAAGACTAGCGGGGCGTGGGAGACCCAGTACTTC

j_gene: TRBJ1-2
abundance: once
v_gene: TRBV6-5
d_gene: TRBD1
CDR3aa: CASSTMTGAYGYTF
CDR3nt: TGTGCCAGCAGTACTATGACAGGGGCGTATGGCTACACCTTC

j_gene: TRBJ2-1
abundance: -
v_gene: TRBV29-1
d_gene: -
CDR3aa: CSVEVGAELNNEQFF
CDR3nt: TGCAGCGTTGAGGTGGGCGCCGAGTTAAACAATGAGCAGTTCTTC

j_gene: TRBJ1-1
abundance: -
v_gene: TRBV19
d_gene: -
CDR3aa: CASSIPGAAEAFF
CDR3nt: TGTGCCAGTAGTATCCCGGGGGCGGCTGAAGCTTTCTTT

j_gene: TRBJ2-1
abundance: -
v_gene: TRBV6-1
d_gene: TRBD2
CDR3aa: CASSGQRRGALAGASYNEQFF
CDR3nt: TGTGCCAGCAGTGGTCAGCGCCGGGGTGCTTTAGCGGGAGCATCCTACAATGAGCAGTTCTTC

j_gene: TRBJ2-7
abundance: -
v_gene: TRBV4-1
d_gene: -
CDR3aa: CASSQHRGTYEQYF
CDR3nt: TGCGCCAGCAGCCAACATCGGGGGACCTACGAGCAGTACTTC

j_gene: TRBJ2-1
abundance: -
v_gene: TRBV20-1
d_gene: TRBD2
CDR3aa: CSASASGHSSYNEQFF
CDR3nt: TGCAGTGCTAGCGCTAGCGGGCATAGCTCCTACAATGAGCAGTTCTTC

j_gene: TRBJ1-1
abundance: -
v_gene: TRBV25-1
d_gene: -
CDR3aa: CASSVGSGLGTEAFF
CDR3nt: TGTGCCAGCAGTGTCGGTTCGGGACTCGGGACCGAAGCTTTCTTT

j_gene: TRBJ2-2
abundance: once
v_gene: TRBV5-5
d_gene: -
CDR3aa: CASSPDRGGTGELFF
CDR3nt: TGTGCCAGCAGCCCCGACCGGGGTGGCACCGGGGAGCTGTTTTTT

j_gene: TRBJ2-3
abundance: -
v_gene: TRBV5-1
d_gene: TRBD1
CDR3aa: CASSLPGGASTDTQYF
CDR3nt: TGCGCCAGCAGCTTGCCAGGGGGCGCGAGCACAGATACGCAGTATTTT

j_gene: TRBJ2-7
abundance: -
v_gene: TRBV4-1
d_gene: -
CDR3aa: CASSQVLRYEQYF
CDR3nt: TGCGCCAGCAGCCAAGTGTTGCGCTACGAGCAGTACTTC

j_gene: TRBJ1-2
abundance: -
v_gene: TRBV27
d_gene: -
CDR3aa: CASSLGYGGGDGYTF
CDR3nt: TGTGCCAGCAGTTTAGGTTATGGGGGAGGGGATGGCTACACCTTC

j_gene: TRBJ1-2
abundance: -
v_gene: TRBV20-1
d_gene: -
CDR3aa: CSARDPDRLPRDYGYTF
CDR3nt: TGCAGTGCTAGAGATCCGGACAGACTCCCCCGAGACTATGGCTACACCTTC

j_gene: TRBJ2-5
abundance: -
v_gene: TRBV6-5
d_gene: -
CDR3aa: CASAEGIQETQYF
CDR3nt: TGTGCCAGCGCTGAGGGGATCCAAGAGACCCAGTACTTC

j_gene: TRBJ2-1
abundance: -
v_gene: TRBV6-5
d_gene: -
CDR3aa: CASSYFGSSYNEQFF
CDR3nt: TGTGCCAGCAGTTACTTTGGTAGCTCCTACAATGAGCAGTTCTTC

j_gene: TRBJ2-3
abundance: -
v_gene: TRBV29-1
d_gene: -
CDR3aa: CSVEDHSELPADTQYF
CDR3nt: TGCAGCGTTGAAGATCATTCTGAACTCCCTGCAGATACGCAGTATTTT

j_gene: TRBJ1-4
abundance: once
v_gene: TRBV2
d_gene: -
CDR3aa: CASSIPGREKLFF
CDR3nt: TGTGCCAGCAGTATCCCCGGGCGTGAAAAACTGTTTTTT

j_gene: TRBJ2-7
abundance: -
v_gene: TRBV7-9
d_gene: -
CDR3aa: CASSLVLTSYEQYF
CDR3nt: TGTGCCAGCAGCTTAGTCCTGACCTCCTACGAGCAGTACTTC

j_gene: TRBJ2-3
abundance: once
v_gene: TRBV28
d_gene: -
CDR3aa: CASSNKPPDTQYF
CDR3nt: TGTGCCAGCAGTAACAAACCCCCAGATACGCAGTATTTT

j_gene: TRBJ2-7
abundance: -
v_gene: TRBV7-9
d_gene: -
CDR3aa: CASSSPQGGFWEQYF
CDR3nt: TGTGCCAGCAGCTCCCCTCAAGGGGGGTTCTGGGAGCAGTACTTC

j_gene: TRBJ2-1
abundance: -
v_gene: TRBV7-9
d_gene: TRBD2
CDR3aa: CASIETSGSSYNEQFF
CDR3nt: TGTGCCAGCATCGAAACTAGCGGGAGCTCCTACAATGAGCAGTTCTTC

j_gene: TRBJ2-7
abundance: -
v_gene: TRBV5-6
d_gene: -
CDR3aa: CASSFLDEQYF
CDR3nt: TGTGCCAGCAGCTTCTTGGACGAGCAGTACTTC

j_gene: TRBJ2-7
abundance: -
v_gene: TRBV18
d_gene: -
CDR3aa: CASSPQGSAPYEQYF
CDR3nt: TGTGCCAGCTCACCCCAGGGAAGTGCCCCCTACGAGCAGTACTTC

j_gene: TRBJ1-6
abundance: -
v_gene: TRBV12-3/TRBV12-4
d_gene: -
CDR3aa: CASTQVGAGYSPLHF
CDR3nt: TGTGCCAGCACCCAAGTTGGGGCGGGGTATTCACCCCTCCACTTT

j_gene: TRBJ2-5
abundance: -
v_gene: TRBV12-3/TRBV12-4
d_gene: -
CDR3aa: CASSLAQLGTETQYF
CDR3nt: TGTGCCAGCAGTTTAGCCCAACTAGGGACAGAGACCCAGTACTTC

j_gene: TRBJ2-5
abundance: -
v_gene: TRBV7-3
d_gene: -
CDR3aa: CASSLGPQGGQGPETQYF
CDR3nt: TGTGCCAGCAGCTTAGGCCCCCAAGGTGGGCAGGGCCCAGAGACCCAGTACTTC

j_gene: TRBJ2-7
abundance: once
v_gene: TRBV29-1
d_gene: TRBD1
CDR3aa: CSVLGQGSYEQYF
CDR3nt: TGCAGCGTTCTCGGACAGGGTTCCTACGAGCAGTACTTC

j_gene: TRBJ1-1
abundance: -
v_gene: TRBV27
d_gene: -
CDR3aa: CASRGQGLTEAFF
CDR3nt: TGTGCCAGCAGGGGGCAGGGTTTGACTGAAGCTTTCTTT

j_gene: TRBJ1-1
abundance: -
v_gene: TRBV12-3/TRBV12-4
d_gene: -
CDR3aa: CASSSIGRGWGAFF
CDR3nt: TGTGCCAGCAGTTCCATCGGGAGGGGCTGGGGGGCTTTCTTT

j_gene: TRBJ2-1
abundance: -
v_gene: TRBV7-9
d_gene: -
CDR3aa: CASSFSDRVREQFF
CDR3nt: TGTGCCAGCAGCTTCTCGGACAGAGTACGTGAGCAGTTCTTC

j_gene: TRBJ2-7
abundance: -
v_gene: TRBV2
d_gene: TRBD2
CDR3aa: CASSEGLADYEQYF
CDR3nt: TGTGCCAGCAGTGAAGGGCTAGCGGACTACGAGCAGTACTTC

j_gene: TRBJ2-7
abundance: -
v_gene: TRBV2
d_gene: -
CDR3aa: CASGAYDYEQYF
CDR3nt: TGTGCCAGCGGGGCCTACGACTACGAGCAGTACTTC

j_gene: TRBJ2-7
abundance: once
v_gene: TRBV10-3
d_gene: TRBD2
CDR3aa: CAIKAGTSGRYEQYF
CDR3nt: TGTGCCATCAAGGCCGGGACTAGCGGGAGGTACGAGCAGTACTTC

j_gene: TRBJ1-5
abundance: -
v_gene: TRBV5-6
d_gene: -
CDR3aa: CASSFWGDRPQHF
CDR3nt: TGTGCCAGCAGCTTCTGGGGTGATCGGCCCCAGCATTTT

j_gene: TRBJ2-7
abundance: -
v_gene: TRBV5-6
d_gene: -
CDR3aa: CASSDTGPDEQYF
CDR3nt: TGTGCCAGCAGCGACACAGGGCCGGACGAGCAGTACTTC

j_gene: TRBJ2-7
abundance: once
v_gene: TRBV23-1
d_gene: -
CDR3aa: CASSRQVYYEQYF
CDR3nt: TGCGCCAGCAGCCGACAGGTCTACTACGAGCAGTACTTC

j_gene: TRBJ1-2
abundance: few
v_gene: TRBV5-1
d_gene: -
CDR3aa: CASSLYQGSYGYTF
CDR3nt: TGCGCCAGCAGCCTCTACCAGGGAAGCTATGGCTACACCTTC

j_gene: TRBJ2-7
abundance: -
v_gene: TRBV7-9
d_gene: -
CDR3aa: CASSSPTLYEQYF
CDR3nt: TGTGCCAGCAGCTCCCCGACCCTCTACGAGCAGTACTTC

j_gene: TRBJ2-7
abundance: once
v_gene: TRBV5-1
d_gene: TRBD2
CDR3aa: CASSWTSGGVRDYEQYF
CDR3nt: TGCGCCAGCAGCTGGACTAGCGGGGGGGTTCGAGACTACGAGCAGTACTTC

j_gene: TRBJ2-7
abundance: -
v_gene: TRBV12-3/TRBV12-4
d_gene: TRBD2
CDR3aa: CASTGSGSSYEQYF
CDR3nt: TGTGCCAGCACCGGGAGCGGGAGCTCCTACGAGCAGTACTTC

j_gene: TRBJ2-3
abundance: -
v_gene: TRBV4-2
d_gene: TRBD2
CDR3aa: CASSPGGDTQYF
CDR3nt: TGTGCCAGCAGCCCGGGGGGAGATACGCAGTATTTT

j_gene: TRBJ2-2
abundance: -
v_gene: TRBV7-9
d_gene: TRBD2
CDR3aa: CANLPQRGAGELFF
CDR3nt: TGTGCCAACCTTCCCCAGCGGGGGGCCGGGGAGCTGTTTTTT

j_gene: TRBJ2-3
abundance: once
v_gene: TRBV27
d_gene: -
CDR3aa: CASSPSSHYAIGQYF
CDR3nt: TGTGCCAGCAGTCCTTCGTCACACTACGCCATAGGGCAGTATTTT

j_gene: TRBJ2-6
abundance: -
v_gene: TRBV4-3
d_gene: -
CDR3aa: CASSQDQEQRTLNSGANVLTF
CDR3nt: TGCGCCAGCAGCCAAGATCAGGAGCAGCGCACCTTAAACTCTGGGGCCAACGTCCTGACTTTC

j_gene: TRBJ2-7
abundance: -
v_gene: TRBV7-8
d_gene: -
CDR3aa: CASSLYQGETYEQYF
CDR3nt: TGTGCCAGCAGCTTATACCAGGGCGAAACCTACGAGCAGTACTTC

j_gene: TRBJ2-7
abundance: -
v_gene: TRBV5-4
d_gene: -
CDR3aa: CASSLGGPLGYEQYF
CDR3nt: TGTGCCAGCAGCTTAGGCGGGCCGCTCGGGTACGAGCAGTACTTC

j_gene: TRBJ2-3
abundance: -
v_gene: TRBV27
d_gene: -
CDR3aa: CASSLSVGGLGTDTQYF
CDR3nt: TGTGCCAGCAGTTTATCTGTAGGAGGGCTTGGAACAGATACGCAGTATTTT

j_gene: TRBJ2-1
abundance: -
v_gene: TRBV12-3/TRBV12-4
d_gene: TRBD2
CDR3aa: CASSLLADSNEQFF
CDR3nt: TGTGCCAGCAGTTTACTAGCGGATAGCAATGAGCAGTTCTTC

j_gene: TRBJ1-1
abundance: -
v_gene: TRBV29-1
d_gene: TRBD1
CDR3aa: CSVVGRGGTEAFF
CDR3nt: TGCAGCGTTGTGGGCAGGGGGGGCACTGAAGCTTTCTTT